This T cell receptor beta chain emerged from a study of blood T cell repertoires in COVID-19. Overall study context: The samples span acute and convalescent COVID-19 from the United States, Italy and Spain.

The authors' processing: The authors estimated nucleated cell counts from reference gene primer amplification. This table comes from immunoSEQ multiplex PCR, and its TCRdb copy is limited to in-frame clones, with some not included. V, J and clone size are taken as reported in that table, and D and trimming were inferred from the DNA itself. The data contain some 170,000 clones, about nine tenths of them seen just once; the ten biggest clones take up around 1.5%. The CDR3 is made up of 15 amino acids. Germline V gives CDR1 MNHEY, CDR2 SMNVEV (reference sequence). The V end lost 3 bases, the J end lost 4 bases, and 13 bases lay between the germline ends.

The origin of this receptor is a woman aged 45-60 years with acute or convalescent COVID-19. The sample consisted of peripheral blood. This chain joins TRBV27 and TRBJ1-5; D gene ambiguous. CDR3 sequence reads: CASSFGGGFNQPQHF. Written as DNA, the CDR3 is TGTGCCAGCAGTTTCGGTGGCGGATTTAATCAGCCCCAGCATTTT.